A single sample gave rise to the 20 T cell receptor beta chains below, sequenced in a study of early T cells in non-severe SARS-CoV-2 infection. TCRdb called the 5' RACE reads again in MiXCR, with one record for every CDR3 protein. The data contain 55,000 to 80,000 distinct CDR3 sequences, approximately 10% of them seen just once; the ten biggest clones take up 3.8%. The specimen was whole blood. Receptors originate from an adult who was a healthcare worker with PCR-confirmed SARS-CoV-2 infection or an uninfected control (not recorded which).

This clonotype was observed a handful of times. The DNA of the CDR3 is TGTGCCAGCACCCAGGGGGGGAGTAACAGCAATGAGCAGTTCTTC. Its protein is CASTQGGSNSNEQFF. The chain uses TRBV12-3 or TRBV12-4 and TRBJ2-1; D assignment may be TRBD1 or TRBD2 (7 bases each). This CDR3 is built from 15 residues. V was cut by 7 bases and J by 6 bases, with 19 bases left in between.

This clonotype has a count of ten or more. This chain uses TRBV7-2 with TRBJ2-1, with 14 bases that match TRBD2. Germline loops: CDR1 SGHTA, CDR2 FQGNSA. The CDR3 runs to 16 residues. V shed 6 bases and J 10 bases; nucleotides not matched to a gene: 11. The CDR3 sequence: CASSSRLAGGLGEQFF. The CDR3, as DNA: TGTGCCAGCAGTTCGAGACTAGCGGGAGGGTTAGGGGAGCAGTTCTTC.

The rearrangement uses TRBV2 and TRBJ1-6; a possible D gene is TRBD1 (6 bases). The V and J ends lost 7 bases and 0 bases respectively, with 7 bases between them. CDR1 and CDR2 (germline): SNHLY, FYNNEI. This CDR3 contains 14 residues. The CDR3 region has the DNA TGTGCCAGCAAGGGGGGCTCCTATAATTCACCCCTCCACTTT. Translating gives CASKGGSYNSPLHF.

A few counts support this clonotype. This sequence joins TRBV6-1 and TRBJ2-7; D gene uncertain. The CDR3 sequence is 11 residues long. The V end lost 2 bases, the J end lost 11 bases, and 10 bases lay between the germline ends. CDR1 and CDR2 from the germline V gene are MNHNS and SASEGT. The CDR3 is CASSESTVKYF. The CDR3 DNA reads as TGTGCCAGCAGTGAATCGACCGTTAAGTACTTC.

V usage is TRBV5-1 and J usage is TRBJ2-7, with D maybe TRBD2 (6 bases). The length of the CDR3 is 15 residues. Between the trimmed V and J ends, which lost 1 base and 4 bases, there was a span of 15 bases. Germline V lookup: CDR1 SGHRS, CDR2 YFSETQ. The CDR3: CASSLTGEGFYEQYF. As DNA, the CDR3 is TGCGCCAGCAGCTTGACGGGAGAGGGGTTTTACGAGCAGTACTTC.

The table lists this clonotype with many counts. Here the CDR3 DNA reads TGTGCCAGCAGCTTAACCCGGAATGAGCAGTTCTTC. This codes for CASSLTRNEQFF. V usage is TRBV7-9 and J usage is TRBJ2-1; D remains unclear. V lost 2 bases, J lost 7 bases, and 6 bases lay in between. Germline V gene data show CDR1 as SEHNR and CDR2 as FQNEAQ (reference sequence). The CDR3 has 12 amino acids.

This clonotype was recorded a few times. The V gene is TRBV5-1, the J gene TRBJ1-1, with D uncertain. Germline V lookup: CDR1 SGHRS, CDR2 YFSETQ. CDR3 length equals 16 residues. V was cut by 6 bases and J by 4 bases, with 22 bases left in between. This CDR3 is CASMDGRSFPGTEAFF. CDR3 coding DNA: TGCGCCAGCATGGACGGCAGGTCTTTTCCGGGCACTGAAGCTTTCTTT.

This clonotype was counted at least ten times. The genes are TRBV29-1 and TRBJ1-1; tentative D call: TRBD1 (6 bases). V shed 4 bases and J shed 1 base, with 7 bases lying between them. The CDR3 spans 12 residues. Germline CDR1 reads SQVTM; CDR2 reads ANQGSEA. CDR3 in DNA: TGCAGCGTTGTGACAGGGAACACTGAAGCTTTCTTT. It codes for CSVVTGNTEAFF.

For this clonotype: Being one base from a much bigger clone, this may be a read error. No conserved phenylalanine or tryptophan ends this CDR3, so it is likely a read error. The chain employs TRBV14 and TRBJ2-3; D might be TRBD2 (5 bases). V lost 3 bases to trimming and J lost 9 bases, with 13 bases between them. Germline lookup yields CDR1 SGHDN and CDR2 FVKESK. CDR3 length equals 13 residues. The CDR3 region is CASSHGERSTQYS. DNA for the CDR3: TGTGCCAGCAGCCATGGGGAGCGGAGCACGCAGTATTCT.

This clonotype was recorded at least ten times. The chain carries TRBV7-3 and TRBJ2-1; 12 bases are a match to TRBD1. The CDR3 is 15 residues long. Germline V CDR1 and CDR2: SGHTA, FQGTGA. V lost 5 bases, J lost 9 bases, and 8 bases stayed unmatched. CDR3: CASSRGTGGRGEQFF. The CDR3 DNA reads as TGTGCCAGCAGCCGCGGGACAGGGGGCCGGGGTGAGCAGTTCTTC. Using reference TRBV7-3 and TRBJ2-1 for the parts outside the CDR3, the full variable domain is GAGVSQTPSNKVTEKGKYVELRCDPISGHTALYWYRQSLGQGPEFLIYFQGTGAADDSGLPNDRFFAVRPEGSVSTLKIQRTERGDSAVYLCASSRGTGGRGEQFFGPGTRLTVL.

This clonotype has a count of ten or more. The chain employs TRBV7-3 and TRBJ2-2; 7 bases align to TRBD1. The CDR3 consists of 14 residues. Germline CDR1 and CDR2: SGHTA and FQGTGA. Trimming removed 8 bases from V and 5 bases from J; junction bases left unmatched: 8. This CDR3 is CASSLGGETGELFF. Written as DNA, the CDR3 is TGTGCCAGCTCTTTAGGGGGCGAAACCGGGGAGCTGTTTTTT.

V is TRBV9 and J is TRBJ2-3; the D gene is possibly TRBD2 (6 bases). Trimming took 3 bases from V and 6 from J, leaving 14 bases between them. Germline lookup yields CDR1 SGDLS and CDR2 YYNGEE. This CDR3 comprises 14 residues. The CDR3 loop is CASSDGHAGDTQYF. Here the CDR3 DNA reads TGTGCCAGCAGCGATGGACATGCGGGGGATACGCAGTATTTT.

This chain joins TRBV19 and TRBJ2-4; TRBD2 might be the D (5 bases). Between the trimmed V and J ends, which lost 3 bases and 2 bases, there was a span of 11 bases. CDR1 is LNHDA, CDR2 SQIVND, per germline (reference sequence). The length of the CDR3 is 15 residues. CDR3 residues: CASSIGDSTKNIQYF. The CDR3 DNA reads TGTGCCAGTAGTATCGGGGATTCTACCAAAAACATTCAGTACTTC.

This clonotype was seen at least ten times. DNA of the CDR3: TGTGCCAGCAGCCAGACTCCCTCCTACAATGAGCAGTTCTTC. Residues: CASSQTPSYNEQFF. The chain joins TRBV6-2 or TRBV6-3 to TRBJ2-1, with D unclear. Germline values: CDR1 MNHEY, CDR2 SVGEGT. The CDR3 loop spans 14 amino acids. V was clipped by 6 bases and J by 0 bases, with 9 bases between them.

The sample holds many counts of this clonotype. The chain couples TRBV7-9 to TRBJ2-3, with 7 bases identical to TRBD1. Germline V lookup: CDR1 SEHNR, CDR2 FQNEAQ (reference sequence). V lost 5 bases, J lost 5 bases, and 7 bases stayed unmatched. The CDR3 runs to 14 residues. CDR3 loop: CASSPEGARDTQYF. The DNA for the CDR3 is TGTGCCAGCAGCCCCGAGGGGGCCAGAGATACGCAGTATTTT.

In the case of this clonotype: A read error is possible here, since a much larger clone lies one base away. Lacking the conserved final phenylalanine or tryptophan, this CDR3 likely reflects a read error. The chain combines TRBV11-1 with TRBJ2-3; D gene ambiguous. This CDR3 spans 11 amino acids. The V gene lost 6 bases and the J gene lost 8 bases, with 9 bases spanning the gap. From germline, CDR1 is SGHAT and CDR2 FQDESV (reference sequence). Here the CDR3 DNA reads TGTGCCAGCAGTTCGAAGAGTACGCAGTATCTT. Encoded protein: CASSSKSTQYL.

This chain uses TRBV25-1 with TRBJ1-3; no reliable D call. The CDR3 has 14 amino acids. V was clipped by 2 bases and J by 4 bases, with 9 bases between them. CDR1 is MGHDK and CDR2 is SYGVNS in the germline V gene. In DNA, the CDR3 is TGTGCCAGCAGTGAAGGGATCAGAGGAAACACCATATATTTT. As protein: CASSEGIRGNTIYF.

The chain couples TRBV12-3 or TRBV12-4 to TRBJ1-5; no clear D gene. CDR3 size: 14 residues. Trimming stripped 2 bases from V and 0 bases from J, with 5 bases between. CDR3 amino acids: CASSLSHSNQPQHF. For the CDR3, the DNA is TGTGCCAGCAGTTTATCGCATAGCAATCAGCCCCAGCATTTT.

The table lists this clonotype with a few counts. This chain uses TRBV24-1 with TRBJ2-1; TRBD2 aligns across 14 bases. V dropped 9 bases and J dropped 10; count of bases not matched to a gene: 16. The CDR3 is made up of 17 amino acids. Germline CDR1 reads KGHDR; CDR2 reads SFDVKD. The CDR3 DNA reads TGTGCCACCTCCCCGACTAGCGGGAGGGGGGAGGGATGGGAGCAGTTCTTC. Its translation: CATSPTSGRGEGWEQFF.

This chain connects TRBV6-2 or TRBV6-3 to TRBJ1-2; D not certain. Germline loops: CDR1 MNHEY, CDR2 SVGEGT. The CDR3 extends over 14 amino acids. Trimming left V 8 bases short and J 0 bases short, with 13 bases between. The CDR3 is CASSGRYPNYGYTF. As DNA, the CDR3 is TGTGCCAGCTCGGGGAGGTATCCTAACTATGGCTACACCTTC.